This T cell receptor (beta chain) derives from a study of T cell changes during pregnancy in multiple sclerosis (dated by TCRdb to between 2018 and 2021). Broadly, across the study: The study examined how the T cell repertoire changed over the course of pregnancy in women with multiple sclerosis.

The library was built by means of the immunoSEQ multiplex PCR assay. The table comes from immuneACCESS by way of TCRdb, which keeps in-frame sequences with V and J called. Part of the clones is missing from these tables; in studies checked, under half for an unresolved V gene and the rest for unknown reasons. This sample holds some 20,000 clones; approximately 89% were observed only once. The ten biggest clones cover roughly 6% of the sample. Reading from cysteine to phenylalanine, the CDR3 counts 13 amino acids. The read is trimmed to its CDR3 DNA, 39 bases read in frame from base 1. The germline V gene (reference sequence) gives CDR1 as SGHNT and CDR2 as YYREEE. The junction shows trimming of 0 bases on V and 4 bases on J, plus 7 bases between the germline ends. Notes on this clone: Its antigen remains undetermined. Within one base of it there is no much larger clone, and no base qualities were kept.

This TCR derives from a female donor in good health, enrolled as a control in a pregnancy study. The chain is encoded by TRBV5-4 joined to TRBJ1-1; perhaps TRBD1 is the D gene, with 6 bases matching. The specimen comprised CD8+ T cells from peripheral blood mononuclear cells, sampled after pregnancy. CDR3 loop: CASSLGGGTEAFF. The nucleotide sequence is TGTGCCAGCAGCTTGGGAGGGGGCACTGAAGCTTTCTTT.